The sequence of this T cell receptor (beta chain) was determined in a study of blood T cell repertoires in COVID-19. The CDR3 has 15 amino acids. Germline assignment: CDR1 SGHNT and CDR2 YENEEA. V was shortened by 2 bases and J by 4 bases, with 11 bases between the two germline ends. TCRdb's table, derived via immunoSEQ multiplex PCR, lists solely in-frame clones and lacks some. Of about 230,000 clones in the sample, about 86% were seen once. This chain uses TRBV11-3 with TRBJ2-2; possible D gene TRBD1, 5 bases. Material for sequencing was peripheral blood. This sequence originates from a man in his forties or fifties with active or convalescent COVID-19. Here the CDR3 reads CASSLQGYGTGELFF. The CDR3 coding sequence is TGTGCCAGCAGCTTACAGGGTTATGGCACCGGGGAGCTGTTTTTT.